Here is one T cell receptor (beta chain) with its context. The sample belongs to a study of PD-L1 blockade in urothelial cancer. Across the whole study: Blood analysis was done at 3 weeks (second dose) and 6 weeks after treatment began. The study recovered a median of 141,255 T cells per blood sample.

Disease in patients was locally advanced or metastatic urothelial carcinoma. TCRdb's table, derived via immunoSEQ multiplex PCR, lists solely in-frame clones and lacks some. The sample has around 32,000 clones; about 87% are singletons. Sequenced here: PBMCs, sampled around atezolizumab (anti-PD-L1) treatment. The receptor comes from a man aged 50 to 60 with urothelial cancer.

The CDR3: CASSFGTGWDGYTF. The DNA for the CDR3 is TGTGCCAGCAGCTTCGGGACAGGCTGGGATGGCTACACCTTC. This rearrangement joins TRBV11-3 to TRBJ1-2; 8 bases fit TRBD1. CDR1 and CDR2 from the germline V gene are SGHNT and YENEEA. CDR3 length: 14 amino acids. Trimming removed 3 bases from V and 6 bases from J; junction bases left unmatched: 6. Supplemented by reference TRBV11-3 and TRBJ1-2, the full variable domain reads EAGVVQSPRYKIIEKKQPVAFWCNPISGHNTLYWYLQNLGQGPELLIRYENEEAVDDSQLPKDRFSAERLKGVDSTLKIQPAELGDSAVYLCASSFGTGWDGYTFGSGTRLTVV.